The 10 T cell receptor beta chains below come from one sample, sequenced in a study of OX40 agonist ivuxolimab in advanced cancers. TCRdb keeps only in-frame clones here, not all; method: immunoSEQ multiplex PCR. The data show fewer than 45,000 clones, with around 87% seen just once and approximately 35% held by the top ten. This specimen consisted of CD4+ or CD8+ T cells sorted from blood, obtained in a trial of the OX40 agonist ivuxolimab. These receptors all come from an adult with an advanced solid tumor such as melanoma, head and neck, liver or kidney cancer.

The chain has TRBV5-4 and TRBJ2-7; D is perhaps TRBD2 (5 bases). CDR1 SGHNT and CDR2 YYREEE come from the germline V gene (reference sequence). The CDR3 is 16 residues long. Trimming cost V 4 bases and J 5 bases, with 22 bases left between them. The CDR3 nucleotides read TGTGCCAGCAGCCAGCGGCTAGGACCCATGGACCACGAGCAGTACTTC. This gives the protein CASSQRLGPMDHEQYF.

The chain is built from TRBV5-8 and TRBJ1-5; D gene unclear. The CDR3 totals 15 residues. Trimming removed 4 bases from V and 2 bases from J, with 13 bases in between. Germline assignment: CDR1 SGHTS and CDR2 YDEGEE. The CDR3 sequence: CASSQRLLGNQPQHF. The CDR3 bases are TGTGCCAGCAGCCAACGTCTCCTGGGCAATCAGCCCCAGCATTTT.

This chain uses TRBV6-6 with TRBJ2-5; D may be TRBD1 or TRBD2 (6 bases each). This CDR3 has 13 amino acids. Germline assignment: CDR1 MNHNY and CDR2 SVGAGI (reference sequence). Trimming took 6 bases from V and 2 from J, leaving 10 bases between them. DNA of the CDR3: TGTGCCAGCAGAGAGGGGGGACAAGAGACCCAGTACTTC. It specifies CASREGGQETQYF.

The CDR3 DNA reads TGTGCCAGCAGGGGCGGGGGAAACCAAGAGACCCAGTACTTC. The encoded protein is CASRGGGNQETQYF. This chain joins TRBV2 and TRBJ2-5, with 7 bases aligning to TRBD2. V lost 6 bases and J lost 0; bases outside the gene matches: 4. The CDR3 has 14 residues. CDR1 is SNHLY and CDR2 is FYNNEI in the germline V gene.

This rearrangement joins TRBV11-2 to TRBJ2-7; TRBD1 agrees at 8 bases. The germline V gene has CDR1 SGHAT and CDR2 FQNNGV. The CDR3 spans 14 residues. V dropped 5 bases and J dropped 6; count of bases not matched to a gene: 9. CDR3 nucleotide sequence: TGTGCCAGCAGCCCTCCGGACAGGGCCAGCGAGCAGTACTTC. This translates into CASSPPDRASEQYF.

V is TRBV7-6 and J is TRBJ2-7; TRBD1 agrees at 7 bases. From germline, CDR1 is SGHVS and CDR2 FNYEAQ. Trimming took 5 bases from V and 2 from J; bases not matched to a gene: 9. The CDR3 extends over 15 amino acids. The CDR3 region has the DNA TGTGCCAGCAGCCCCTGGTTGGACAGGACCTACGAGCAGTACTTC. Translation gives CASSPWLDRTYEQYF.

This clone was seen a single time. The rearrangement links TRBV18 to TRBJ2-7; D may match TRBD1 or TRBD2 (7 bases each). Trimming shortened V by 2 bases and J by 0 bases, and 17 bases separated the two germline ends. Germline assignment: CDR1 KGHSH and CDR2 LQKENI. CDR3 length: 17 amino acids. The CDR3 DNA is TGTGCCAGCTCACCAGGGCGGGGAGGGGGCGCCTCCTACGAGCAGTACTTC. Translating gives CASSPGRGGGASYEQYF.

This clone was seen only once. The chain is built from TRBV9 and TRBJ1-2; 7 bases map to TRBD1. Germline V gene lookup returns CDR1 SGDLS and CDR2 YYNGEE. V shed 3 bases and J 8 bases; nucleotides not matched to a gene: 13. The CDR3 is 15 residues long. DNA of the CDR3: TGTGCCAGCAGCGCACCATCCTCAGGGGGAAAAGGCTACACCTTC. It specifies CASSAPSSGGKGYTF. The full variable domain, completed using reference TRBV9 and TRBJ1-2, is DSGVTQTPKHLITATGQRVTLRCSPRSGDLSVYWYQQSLDQGLQFLIQYYNGEERAKGNILERFSAQQFPDLHSELNLSSLELGDSALYFCASSAPSSGGKGYTFGSGTRLTVV.

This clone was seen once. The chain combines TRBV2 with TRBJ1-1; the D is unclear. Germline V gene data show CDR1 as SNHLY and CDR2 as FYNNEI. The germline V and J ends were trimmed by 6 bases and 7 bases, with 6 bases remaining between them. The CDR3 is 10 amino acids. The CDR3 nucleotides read TGTGCCAGCAGAGGATTTGAAGCTTTCTTT. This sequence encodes CASRGFEAFF.

The DNA for the CDR3 is TGTGCCAGCAGTGAAGTAATCAGGGGAGAGGAAGAGACCCAGTACTTC. This sequence encodes CASSEVIRGEEETQYF. The gene calls are TRBV6-1 and TRBJ2-5; D might be TRBD1 (6 bases). The germline V and J ends were trimmed by 1 base and 3 bases, with 15 bases remaining between them. From germline, CDR1 is MNHNS and CDR2 SASEGT. CDR3 length equals 16 residues.